This T cell receptor (beta chain) came from a study of persistence of HIV-infected CD4 T cells. Turning to the study itself: Up to about 200 mL blood was drawn at multiple time points; a couple of donors had single-time leukapheresis. General study findings and limits: Rare CMV-responding cells carrying HIV-1 proviruses were not analyzed separately for TCR.

The CDR3 sequence is 15 residues long. The V gene's germline CDR1 is GTSNPN and CDR2 SVGIG (reference sequence). The germline V and J ends were trimmed by 4 bases and 3 bases, with 16 bases remaining between them. The immunoSEQ assay was version 4, run in survey mode. Here immunoSEQ multiplex PCR was the method, and the copy in TCRdb shows in-frame clones only, minus some. The data hold roughly 35,000 clones, with around 86% observed a single time. Worth noting for this clone: Its specificity is unknown.

An overlapping HIV-1 Gag peptide pool stimulated these cells at about 0.94 ug/peptide/mL. CD40L-negative CD69-negative CD45RO-high memory CD4+ T cells were sorted as populations depleted of antigen-responding cells. Donors were HIV-1-infected adults who began suppressive ART during chronic infection. Anti-CD28/CD49d costimulation, CD40-blocking antibody and enfuvirtide were given to CD8-depleted PBMCs for 18 hours. The input for sequencing was cultured CD4+ T cells from PBMCs, taken from a patient who received antiretroviral therapy. This chain connects TRBV30 to TRBJ1-3, with D unclear. This sequence originates from an adult with HIV. The donor label of this sample is uncertain. The CDR3 sequence: CAWTPPETFGNTIYF. DNA of the CDR3: TGTGCCTGGACCCCTCCAGAAACTTTTGGAAACACCATATATTTT.